Below are 5 T cell receptor beta chains sequenced from a single sample in a study of T-cell reconstitution after alpha-beta-depleted transplantation in children. The TCRbeta library was prepared with unique molecular identifiers. Each CDR3 protein gets one entry after TCRdb re-called the PCR reads with MiXCR. The data show more than 550,000 distinct CDR3 sequences, about 10% seen once. The sequences come from PBMCs from the stem cell graft donor, collected from the stem cell graft. The receptor set was obtained from a human donor who donated a stem cell graft to a child with acute myeloid leukemia.

This clonotype was picked up many times. V gene TRBV6-2 or TRBV6-3 combines with J gene TRBJ2-7; D uncertain. In germline, CDR1 is MNHEY, CDR2 SVGEGT. Trimming stripped 2 bases from V and 4 bases from J, with 15 bases between. This CDR3 has 15 residues. The CDR3 nucleotides are TGTGCCAGCAGTTACGTGGCAGGTAATTGGTACGAGCAGTACTTC. Translating it yields CASSYVAGNWYEQYF.

This clonotype was observed a few times. CDR3 bases: TGTGCCGGAAAGACAGGGAACACTGAAGCTTTCTTT. Translating gives CAGKTGNTEAFF. The J gene is TRBJ1-1, the V gene TRBV2; a possible D gene is TRBD1 (6 bases). CDR1 and CDR2 from the germline V gene are SNHLY and FYNNEI. This CDR3 is built from 12 residues. Trimming left V 11 bases short and J 1 base short, with 11 bases between.

This clonotype has just a few counts. The chain couples TRBV6-2 or TRBV6-3 to TRBJ2-2; maybe TRBD1 (5 bases). Trimming removed 4 bases at V and 5 bases at J, with 11 bases between. CDR1 is MNHEY, CDR2 SVGEGT, per germline. The CDR3 length is 14 residues. CDR3 coding DNA: TGTGCCAGCAGTTCGACAGACTGGACCGGGGAGCTGTTTTTT. Its protein product is CASSSTDWTGELFF.

The chain couples TRBV28 to TRBJ2-3; TRBD2 agrees at 11 bases. This CDR3 is 16 amino acids long. Trimming removed 3 bases from V and 4 bases from J; junction bases left unmatched: 6. Germline CDR1 MDHEN, CDR2 SYDVKM. The CDR3 region has the DNA TGTGCCAGCAGTTTTAATAGCGGGAGGGGGGCAGATACGCAGTATTTT. Translating gives CASSFNSGRGADTQYF.

The V call is TRBV5-1, the J call TRBJ1-2; D may be TRBD1 (6 bases). V lost 0 bases and J 2 bases, leaving 11 bases between the germline ends. Germline V gene sequence: CDR1 SGHRS, CDR2 YFSETQ. This CDR3 region has 15 residues. The CDR3 loop reads CASSLGGAANYGYTF. The CDR3 coding sequence is TGCGCCAGCAGCTTGGGGGGGGCTGCGAACTATGGCTACACCTTC. The variable domain in full, with the rest retrieved from reference TRBV5-1 and TRBJ1-2, is KAGVTQTPRYLIKTRGQQVTLSCSPISGHRSVSWYQQTPGQGLQFLFEYFSETQRNKGNFPGRFSGRQFSNSRSEMNVSTLELGDSALYLCASSLGGAANYGYTFGSGTRLTVV.